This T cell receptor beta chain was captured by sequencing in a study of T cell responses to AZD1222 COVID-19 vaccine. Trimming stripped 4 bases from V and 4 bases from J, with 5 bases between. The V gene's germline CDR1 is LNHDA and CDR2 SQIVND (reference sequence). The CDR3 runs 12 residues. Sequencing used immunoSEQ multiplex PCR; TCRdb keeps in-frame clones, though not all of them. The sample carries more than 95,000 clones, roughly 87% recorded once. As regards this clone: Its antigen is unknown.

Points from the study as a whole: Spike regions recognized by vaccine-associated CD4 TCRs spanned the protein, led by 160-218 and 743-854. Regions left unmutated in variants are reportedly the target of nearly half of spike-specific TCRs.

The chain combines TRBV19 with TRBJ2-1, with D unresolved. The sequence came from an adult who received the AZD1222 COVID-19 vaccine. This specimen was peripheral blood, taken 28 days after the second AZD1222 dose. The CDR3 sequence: CASSKQYNEQFF. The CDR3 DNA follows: TGTGCCAGTAGTAAACAGTACAATGAGCAGTTCTTC.